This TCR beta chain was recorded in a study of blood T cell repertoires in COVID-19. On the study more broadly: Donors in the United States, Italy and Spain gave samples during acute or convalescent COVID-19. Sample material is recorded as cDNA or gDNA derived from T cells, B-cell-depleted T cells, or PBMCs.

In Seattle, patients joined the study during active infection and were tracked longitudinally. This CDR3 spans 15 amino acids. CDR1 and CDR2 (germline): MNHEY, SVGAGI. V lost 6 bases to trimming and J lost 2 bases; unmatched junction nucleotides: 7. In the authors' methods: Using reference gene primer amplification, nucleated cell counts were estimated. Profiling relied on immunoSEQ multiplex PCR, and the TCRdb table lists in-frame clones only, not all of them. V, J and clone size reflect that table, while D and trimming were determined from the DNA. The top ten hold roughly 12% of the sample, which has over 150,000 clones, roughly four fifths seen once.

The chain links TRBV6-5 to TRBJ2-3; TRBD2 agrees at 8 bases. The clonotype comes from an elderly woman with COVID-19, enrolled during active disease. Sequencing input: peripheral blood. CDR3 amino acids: CASSHSGASTDTQYF. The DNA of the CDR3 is TGTGCCAGCAGCCATAGCGGGGCCTCCACAGATACGCAGTATTTT.